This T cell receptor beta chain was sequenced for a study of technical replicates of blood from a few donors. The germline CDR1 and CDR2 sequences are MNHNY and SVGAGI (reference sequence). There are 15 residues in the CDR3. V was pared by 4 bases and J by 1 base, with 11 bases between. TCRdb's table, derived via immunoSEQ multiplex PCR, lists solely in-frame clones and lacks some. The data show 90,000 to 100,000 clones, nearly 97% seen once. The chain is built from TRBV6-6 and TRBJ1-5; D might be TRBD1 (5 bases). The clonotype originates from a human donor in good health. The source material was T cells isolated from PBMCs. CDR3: CASSLTRASNQPQHF. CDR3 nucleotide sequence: TGTGCCAGCAGTTTAACCAGGGCCAGCAATCAGCCCCAGCATTTT.